These 22 T cell receptor beta chains came from one sample sequenced in a study of T cell responses to AZD1222 COVID-19 vaccine. Only in-frame clones appear in the TCRdb table, and some are missing; sequencing was by immunoSEQ multiplex PCR. Of roughly 140,000 clones detected, about 87% appear once; the ten largest clones hold around 2.2%. Sequenced material: peripheral blood, taken on day 0 of AZD1222 vaccination. These receptors all come from an adult in good health.

The rearrangement joins TRBV13 to TRBJ1-4; the match to TRBD1 covers 7 bases. CDR3 length: 13 amino acids. Germline lookup yields CDR1 PRHDT and CDR2 FYEKMQ (reference sequence). V lost 5 bases, J lost 8 bases, and 5 bases stayed unmatched. The CDR3 is CASSSGTVEKLFF. In nucleotides, the CDR3 is TGTGCCAGCAGCAGTGGGACAGTCGAAAAACTGTTTTTT.

The chain recombines TRBV30 with TRBJ1-2; D perhaps matches TRBD1 (5 bases). The CDR3 spans 15 residues. Germline values: CDR1 GTSNPN, CDR2 SVGIG (reference sequence). Between the trimmed V and J ends, which lost 1 base and 4 bases, there was a span of 16 bases. CDR3 sequence reads: CAWSGGGTVGYGYTF. The CDR3 coding sequence is TGTGCCTGGAGTGGGGGGGGGACTGTTGGCTATGGCTACACCTTC.

The chain joins TRBV4-3 to TRBJ1-1; TRBD1 matches 9 bases. From germline, CDR1 is LGHNA and CDR2 YSLEER. Trimming took 2 bases from V and 4 from J; bases not matched to a gene: 8. The CDR3 has 16 residues. The CDR3 protein is CASSQQGQGIITEAFF. In DNA, the CDR3 is TGCGCCAGCAGCCAACAAGGACAGGGGATAATCACTGAAGCTTTCTTT.

The chain links TRBV7-2 to TRBJ1-2; no reliable D call. V was shortened by 1 base and J by 5 bases, with 8 bases between the two germline ends. The germline gives CDR1 SGHTA, CDR2 FQGNSA. This CDR3 spans 13 amino acids. The CDR3 loop reads CASSLDGQYGYTF. CDR3 DNA sequence: TGTGCCAGCAGCTTAGACGGGCAGTATGGCTACACCTTC.

This chain links TRBV7-9 with TRBJ1-2; possible D gene TRBD1, 6 bases. Trimming pared 5 bases from V and 3 bases from J, leaving 10 bases between. The CDR3 covers 13 residues. Germline V lookup: CDR1 SEHNR, CDR2 FQNEAQ (reference sequence). CDR3 nucleotides: TGTGCCAGCAGCGGGGGCGTTTACTATGGCTACACCTTC. This codes for CASSGGVYYGYTF.

The V and J genes are TRBV5-4 and TRBJ2-1, with 12 bases identical to TRBD2. J was trimmed by 7 bases and V by 4 bases; bases with no gene match: 6. The CDR3 sequence is 15 residues long. Germline-derived CDR1 and CDR2 are SGHNT and YYREEE (reference sequence). CDR3 DNA sequence: TGTGCCAGCAGCCGGACTAGCGGGACCCTTAATGAGCAGTTCTTC. Protein sequence: CASSRTSGTLNEQFF.

The chain recombines TRBV6-5 with TRBJ1-2; tentatively, D is TRBD1 (5 bases). V lost 5 bases and J 4 bases, leaving 17 bases between the germline ends. The germline CDR1 and CDR2 sequences are MNHEY and SVGAGI. CDR3 length: 15 amino acids. The CDR3 DNA reads as TGTGCCAGCAGTCCCAGTTGGTCAGGGACCTATGGCTACACCTTC. It is translated as CASSPSWSGTYGYTF.

The gene calls are TRBV19 and TRBJ2-7; 9 positions match TRBD1. V shed 5 bases, J shed 6 bases, and the junction held 17 bases outside the gene matches. CDR1 and CDR2 (germline): LNHDA, SQIVND (reference sequence). There are 17 residues in the CDR3. CDR3 DNA: TGTGCCAGTAGTGTTGACTTGGAGAGGACAGGGGCGGCCGAGCAGTACTTC. Translation gives CASSVDLERTGAAEQYF. Together with reference TRBV19 and TRBJ2-7, the CDR3 gives the full variable domain: DGGITQSPKYLFRKEGQNVTLSCEQNLNHDAMYWYRQDPGQGLRLIYYSQIVNDFQKGDIAEGYSVSREKKESFPLTVTSAQKNPTAFYLCASSVDLERTGAAEQYFGPGTRLTVT.

CDR3 coding DNA: TGTGCCAGCAGCGTAGGTGGAGCGATTTTGTCCAATGAGCAGTTCTTC. It yields the protein CASSVGGAILSNEQFF. The chain is built from TRBV9 and TRBJ2-1; the D is unclear. V was cut by 0 bases and J by 6 bases, with 16 bases left in between. The CDR3 loop spans 16 amino acids. Germline V gene sequence: CDR1 SGDLS, CDR2 YYNGEE.

V and J are TRBV5-6 and TRBJ2-7, with D perhaps TRBD2 (6 bases). CDR1 is SGHDT, CDR2 YYEEEE, per germline. This CDR3 contains 16 residues. V lost 4 bases and J 6 bases, leaving 23 bases between the germline ends. CDR3 bases: TGTGCCAGCAGCCGGGGCGGAGGGGCCCTCCTGGGCGAGCAGTACTTC. Protein product: CASSRGGGALLGEQYF.

The chain employs TRBV5-4 and TRBJ2-5; D might be TRBD2 (6 bases). CDR1 and CDR2 (germline): SGHNT, YYREEE (reference sequence). V lost 3 bases to trimming and J lost 3 bases, with 12 bases between them. CDR3 length: 14 residues. The CDR3 coding sequence is TGTGCCAGCAGCTCAGGTGGAGGGGAAGAGACCCAGTACTTC. This sequence encodes CASSSGGGEETQYF.

The V gene is TRBV28, the J gene TRBJ1-5; D remains unclear. The CDR3 has 13 residues. Trimming shortened V by 5 bases and J by 3 bases, and 8 bases separated the two germline ends. Germline CDR1 and CDR2: MDHEN and SYDVKM. CDR3 residues: CASSPLNNQPQHF. As DNA, the CDR3 is TGTGCCAGCAGTCCGTTAAACAATCAGCCCCAGCATTTT.

The DNA for the CDR3 is TGTGCCAGCAAGTCCCAGGGCCTACCCTCTAACTATGGCTACACCTTC. Protein product: CASKSQGLPSNYGYTF. The chain joins TRBV27 to TRBJ1-2, with a possible D match to TRBD1 (5 bases). Trimming stripped 7 bases from V and 0 bases from J, with 18 bases between. This CDR3 is 16 amino acids long. Germline CDR1 and CDR2: MNHEY and SMNVEV (reference sequence).

This chain uses TRBV6-5 with TRBJ2-2; D not certain. Germline CDR1 and CDR2: MNHEY and SVGAGI. The germline V and J ends were trimmed by 8 bases and 2 bases, with 15 bases remaining between them. The CDR3 totals 15 residues. The CDR3 DNA reads as TGTGCCAGCTTGGTCAGGACGATCAACACCGGGGAGCTGTTTTTT. Amino acid sequence: CASLVRTINTGELFF.

The sample holds one count of this clone. The V call is TRBV23-1, the J call TRBJ2-5; 8 positions agree with TRBD1. TRBV23-1 is assigned to the ORF class and has an uncertain function. Losses at the gene ends were 8 bases for V and 1 base for J; bases not matched to a gene: 6. CDR3 length: 14 amino acids. For the CDR3, the DNA is TGCGCCAGCGGCCAGGGGGCCTTCCAAGAGACCCAGTACTTC. It codes for CASGQGAFQETQYF.

The V call is TRBV4-3, the J call TRBJ1-1; D call uncertain. CDR3 length: 13 residues. Germline CDR1 LGHNA, CDR2 YSLEER. V was cut by 0 bases and J by 11 bases, with 13 bases left in between. The CDR3 is CASSQDGWGFAFF. The CDR3 DNA reads as TGCGCCAGCAGCCAAGACGGTTGGGGATTCGCTTTCTTT.

The CDR3 region is CASSSSGLAGGYYNEQFF. As DNA, the CDR3 is TGTGCCAGCAGCAGCTCGGGACTAGCGGGGGGGTACTACAATGAGCAGTTCTTC. The rearrangement joins TRBV11-3 to TRBJ2-1, with 16 bases that match TRBD2. This CDR3 region has 18 residues. Germline-derived CDR1 and CDR2 are SGHNT and YENEEA. Losses at the gene ends were 5 bases for V and 3 bases for J; bases not matched to a gene: 7. Filled out from reference TRBV11-3 and TRBJ2-1, the complete variable domain reads EAGVVQSPRYKIIEKKQPVAFWCNPISGHNTLYWYLQNLGQGPELLIRYENEEAVDDSQLPKDRFSAERLKGVDSTLKIQPAELGDSAVYLCASSSSGLAGGYYNEQFFGPGTRLTVL.

V and J are TRBV18 and TRBJ1-1; D gene uncertain. This CDR3 has 13 residues. Germline CDR1 and CDR2: KGHSH and LQKENI. Trimming cost V 3 bases and J 10 bases, with 15 bases left between them. The CDR3 coding sequence is TGTGCCAGCTCACCCTTGACGGTGGAAGGAGCTTTCTTT. Translation gives CASSPLTVEGAFF. The full variable domain, completed using reference TRBV18 and TRBJ1-1, is NAGVMQNPRHLVRRRGQEARLRCSPMKGHSHVYWYRQLPEEGLKFMVYLQKENIIDESGMPKERFSAEFPKEGPSILRIQQVVRGDSAAYFCASSPLTVEGAFFGQGTRLTVV.

The chain has TRBV5-1 and TRBJ1-2, with D possibly TRBD1 on 5 matching bases. Germline lookup yields CDR1 SGHRS and CDR2 YFSETQ. Trimming removed 3 bases at V and 3 bases at J, with 12 bases between. The CDR3 is 14 residues long. The CDR3 DNA is TGCGCCAGCAGCTCCTCCGGGGCGGACTATGGCTACACCTTC. Its protein product is CASSSSGADYGYTF.

This chain uses TRBV7-2 with TRBJ2-6, with 9 positions matching TRBD1. Germline V lookup: CDR1 SGHTA, CDR2 FQGNSA. V lost 3 bases and J lost 4; bases outside the gene matches: 4. CDR3 length equals 16 residues. In nucleotides, the CDR3 is TGTGCCAGCAGCTTTGACAGGGGGTCGGGGGCCAACGTCCTGACTTTC. Encoded protein: CASSFDRGSGANVLTF.

The rearrangement joins TRBV19 to TRBJ1-1; TRBD1 is a possible D gene (5 bases). Germline CDR1 reads LNHDA; CDR2 reads SQIVND (reference sequence). V lost 3 bases and J lost 13, with 18 bases in between. This CDR3 is built from 13 residues. CDR3 amino acids: CASSIGGLSEGFF. CDR3 coding DNA: TGTGCCAGTAGTATTGGGGGGTTGTCAGAGGGTTTCTTT.

The J gene is TRBJ2-3, the V gene TRBV7-2; D is possibly TRBD1 or TRBD2 (6 bases each). Trimming left V 5 bases short and J 1 base short, with 13 bases between. The V gene's germline CDR1 is SGHTA and CDR2 FQGNSA. The CDR3 spans 15 residues. Here the CDR3 DNA reads TGTGCCAGCAGCCCTAGGGGGGTTCGCACAGATACGCAGTATTTT. Translated, it gives CASSPRGVRTDTQYF.